This TCR beta chain emerged from a study of patients and donors after allogeneic stem cell transplantation. This clonotype was recorded a few times. TCRdb recomputed calls from the RT-PCR reads with MiXCR, one row per CDR3 protein. In the table there are approximately 57,000 distinct CDR3 sequences, about 14% of which are singletons. The source of this sequence is a human donor who was either an allogeneic HSCT recipient or a stem cell or donor lymphocyte infusion donor (not recorded which). It is not recorded whose cells these are; they may come from a transplant donor. The sequenced sample was blood, either unsorted or a sorted T cell fraction (not recorded which).

The CDR3 protein is CASRPNRGDYGYTF. CDR3 nucleotide sequence: TGTGCCAGCAGGCCGAATAGGGGTGACTATGGCTACACCTTC. The chain carries TRBV12-3 or TRBV12-4 and TRBJ1-2, with D perhaps matching TRBD1 (5 bases). V was clipped by 6 bases and J by 3 bases, with 14 bases between them. The CDR3 extends over 14 amino acids.